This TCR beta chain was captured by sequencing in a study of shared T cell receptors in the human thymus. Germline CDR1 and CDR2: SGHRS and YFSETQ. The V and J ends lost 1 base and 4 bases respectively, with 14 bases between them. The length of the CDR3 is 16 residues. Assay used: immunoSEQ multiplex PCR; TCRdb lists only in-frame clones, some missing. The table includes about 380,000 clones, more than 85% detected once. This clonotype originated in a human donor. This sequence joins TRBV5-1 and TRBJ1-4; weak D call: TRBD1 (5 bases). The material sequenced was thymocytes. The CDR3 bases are TGCGCCAGCAGCTTGAGGGGCACTGACAATAATGAAAAACTGTTTTTT. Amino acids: CASSLRGTDNNEKLFF.